This TCR beta chain came from a study of blood T cell repertoires in COVID-19. Study at large: The United States, Italy and Spain provided the acute and convalescent COVID-19 samples. The analysed material was cDNA or gDNA that came from T cells, B-cell-depleted T cells, or PBMCs.

V was shortened by 7 bases and J by 2 bases, with 12 bases between the two germline ends. Germline V lookup: CDR1 MNHNY, CDR2 SVGAGI (reference sequence). The CDR3 is 14 amino acids. In the authors' methods: Reference gene primer amplification in the assay estimated nucleated cell counts. Method: immunoSEQ multiplex PCR; TCRdb's copy keeps in-frame clones and lacks some. V, J and clone size are those of that table, while D and trimming were read from the DNA. Of 250,000 to 300,000 clones listed, 87% were seen once; the top ten hold 2% to 2.5%. This TCR was sampled from a woman in her forties or fifties who had recovered from COVID-19. Sequencing input: peripheral blood. The rearrangement links TRBV6-6 to TRBJ1-5; D not certain. Here the CDR3 DNA reads TGTGCCAGCATCCCGGAGATTGGCAATCAGCCCCAGCATTTT. Protein: CASIPEIGNQPQHF.